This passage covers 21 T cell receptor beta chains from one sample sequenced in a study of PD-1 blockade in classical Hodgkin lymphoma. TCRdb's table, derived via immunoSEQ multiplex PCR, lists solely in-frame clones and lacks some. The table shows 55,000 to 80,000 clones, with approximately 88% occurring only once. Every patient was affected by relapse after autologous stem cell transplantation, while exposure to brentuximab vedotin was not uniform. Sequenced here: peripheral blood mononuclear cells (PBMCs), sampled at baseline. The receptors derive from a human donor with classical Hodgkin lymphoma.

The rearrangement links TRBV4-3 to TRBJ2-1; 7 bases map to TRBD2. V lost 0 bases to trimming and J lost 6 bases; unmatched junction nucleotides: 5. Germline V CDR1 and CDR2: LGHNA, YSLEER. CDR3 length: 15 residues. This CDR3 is CASSQEGLGSNEQFF. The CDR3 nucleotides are TGCGCCAGCAGCCAAGAAGGACTAGGATCCAATGAGCAGTTCTTC.

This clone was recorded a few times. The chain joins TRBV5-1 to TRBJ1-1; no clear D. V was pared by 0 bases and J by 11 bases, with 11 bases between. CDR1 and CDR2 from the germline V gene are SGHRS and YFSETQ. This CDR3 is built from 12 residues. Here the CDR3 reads CASSLVGSDAFF. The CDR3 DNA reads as TGCGCCAGCAGCTTGGTAGGCTCCGATGCTTTCTTT.

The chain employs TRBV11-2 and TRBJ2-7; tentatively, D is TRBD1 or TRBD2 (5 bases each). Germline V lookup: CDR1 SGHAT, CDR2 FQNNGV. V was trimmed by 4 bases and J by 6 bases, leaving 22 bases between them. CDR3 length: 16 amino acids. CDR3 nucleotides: TGTGCCAGCAGCTGGGGAGATTTCAGGGAAAGGGGCGAGCAGTACTTC. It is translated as CASSWGDFRERGEQYF.

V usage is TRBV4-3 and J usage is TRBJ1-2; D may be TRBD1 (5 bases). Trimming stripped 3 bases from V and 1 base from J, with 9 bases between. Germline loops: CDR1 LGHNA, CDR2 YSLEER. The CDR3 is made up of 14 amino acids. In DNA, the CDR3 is TGCGCCAGCAGCCACCATGGACATAACTATGGCTACACCTTC. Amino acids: CASSHHGHNYGYTF.

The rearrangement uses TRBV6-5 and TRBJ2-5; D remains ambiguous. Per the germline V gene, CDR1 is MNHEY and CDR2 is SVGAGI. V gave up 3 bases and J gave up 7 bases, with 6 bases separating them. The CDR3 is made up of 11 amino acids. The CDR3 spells CASSYSRTQYF. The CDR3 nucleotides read TGTGCCAGCAGTTATAGCCGGACCCAGTACTTC.

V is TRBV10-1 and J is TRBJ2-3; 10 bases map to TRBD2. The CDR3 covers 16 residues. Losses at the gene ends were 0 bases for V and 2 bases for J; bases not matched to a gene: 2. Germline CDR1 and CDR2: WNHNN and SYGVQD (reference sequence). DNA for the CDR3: TGCGCCAGCAGTGAGTCGACTAGCGGGTACACAGATACGCAGTATTTT. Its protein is CASSESTSGYTDTQYF.

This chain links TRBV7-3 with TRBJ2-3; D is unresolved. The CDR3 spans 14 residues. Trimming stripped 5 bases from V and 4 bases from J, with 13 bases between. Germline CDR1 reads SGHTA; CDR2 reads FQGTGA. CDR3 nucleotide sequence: TGTGCCAGCAGCCGAAACATTGGGGCAGATACGCAGTATTTT. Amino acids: CASSRNIGADTQYF.

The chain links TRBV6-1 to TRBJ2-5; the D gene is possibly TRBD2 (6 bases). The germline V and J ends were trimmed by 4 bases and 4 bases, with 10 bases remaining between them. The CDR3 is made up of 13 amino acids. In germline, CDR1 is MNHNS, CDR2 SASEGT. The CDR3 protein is CASSVQGGETQYF. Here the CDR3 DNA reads TGTGCCAGCAGTGTCCAGGGAGGAGAGACCCAGTACTTC.

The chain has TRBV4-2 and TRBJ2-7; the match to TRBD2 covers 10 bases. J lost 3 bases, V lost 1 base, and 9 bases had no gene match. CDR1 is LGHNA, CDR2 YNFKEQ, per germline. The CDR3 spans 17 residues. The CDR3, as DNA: TGTGCCAGCAGCCAAGGGGGACTAGCGCGGGATTTCTACGAGCAGTACTTC. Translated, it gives CASSQGGLARDFYEQYF.

In DNA, the CDR3 is TGTGCCAGTAGGGGGGCCTACACCGGGGAGCTGTTTTTT. Its protein is CASRGAYTGELFF. This rearrangement joins TRBV11-3 to TRBJ2-2; D is perhaps TRBD1 or TRBD2 (6 bases each). This CDR3 contains 13 residues. V lost 9 bases and J 3 bases, leaving 11 bases between the germline ends. Germline assignment: CDR1 SGHNT and CDR2 YENEEA. The full variable domain, with the rest looked up from reference TRBV11-3 and TRBJ2-2, is EAGVVQSPRYKIIEKKQPVAFWCNPISGHNTLYWYLQNLGQGPELLIRYENEEAVDDSQLPKDRFSAERLKGVDSTLKIQPAELGDSAVYLCASRGAYTGELFFGEGSRLTVL.

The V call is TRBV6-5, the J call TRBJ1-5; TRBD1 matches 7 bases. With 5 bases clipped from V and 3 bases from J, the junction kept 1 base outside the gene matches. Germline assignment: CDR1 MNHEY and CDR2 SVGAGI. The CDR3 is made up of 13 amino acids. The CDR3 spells CASSGTDNQPQHF. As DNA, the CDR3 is TGTGCCAGCAGTGGGACAGACAATCAGCCCCAGCATTTT.

CDR3 nucleotide sequence: TGTGCCAGCAGCGGACTAGCCAATGAGCAGTTCTTC. It encodes CASSGLANEQFF. The rearrangement uses TRBV7-9 and TRBJ2-1, with 8 positions matching TRBD2. The CDR3 has 12 amino acids. V was clipped by 5 bases and J by 6 bases; unmatched bases: 0. Germline CDR1 and CDR2: SEHNR and FQNEAQ (reference sequence).

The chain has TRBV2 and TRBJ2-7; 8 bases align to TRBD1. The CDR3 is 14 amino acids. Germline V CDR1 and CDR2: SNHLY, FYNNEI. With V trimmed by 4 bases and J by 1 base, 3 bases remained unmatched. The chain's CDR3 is CASSGQGISYEQYF. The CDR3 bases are TGTGCCAGCAGTGGACAGGGGATTTCCTACGAGCAGTACTTC. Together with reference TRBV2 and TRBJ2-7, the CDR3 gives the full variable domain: EPEVTQTPSHQVTQMGQEVILRCVPISNHLYFYWYRQILGQKVEFLVSFYNNEISEKSEIFDDQFSVERPDGSNFTLKIRSTKLEDSAMYFCASSGQGISYEQYFGPGTRLTVT.

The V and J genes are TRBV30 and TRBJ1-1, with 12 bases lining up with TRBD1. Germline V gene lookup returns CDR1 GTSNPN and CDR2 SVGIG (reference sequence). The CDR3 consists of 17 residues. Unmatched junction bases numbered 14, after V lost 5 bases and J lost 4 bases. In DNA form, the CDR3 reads TGTGCCTGGGCGAGGGGGACAGGGGGCGATTGGGTCACTGAAGCTTTCTTT. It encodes CAWARGTGGDWVTEAFF.

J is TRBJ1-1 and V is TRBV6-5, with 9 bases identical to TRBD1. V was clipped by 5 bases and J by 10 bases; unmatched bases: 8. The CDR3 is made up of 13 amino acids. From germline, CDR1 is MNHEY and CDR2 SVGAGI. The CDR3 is CASSRDRGDRAFF. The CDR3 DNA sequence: TGTGCCAGCAGTCGAGACAGGGGGGATCGAGCTTTCTTT.

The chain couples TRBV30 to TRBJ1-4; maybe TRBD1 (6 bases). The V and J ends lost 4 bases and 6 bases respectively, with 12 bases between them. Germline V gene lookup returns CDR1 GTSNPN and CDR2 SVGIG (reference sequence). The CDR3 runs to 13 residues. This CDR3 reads CAWTQGSYEKLFF. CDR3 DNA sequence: TGTGCCTGGACTCAGGGGAGTTATGAAAAACTGTTTTTT. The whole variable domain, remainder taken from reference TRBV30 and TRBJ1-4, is SQTIHQWPATLVQPVGSPLSLECTVEGTSNPNLYWYRQAAGRGLQLLFYSVGIGQISSEVPQNLSASRPQDRQFILSSKKLLLSDSGFYLCAWTQGSYEKLFFGSGTQLSVL.

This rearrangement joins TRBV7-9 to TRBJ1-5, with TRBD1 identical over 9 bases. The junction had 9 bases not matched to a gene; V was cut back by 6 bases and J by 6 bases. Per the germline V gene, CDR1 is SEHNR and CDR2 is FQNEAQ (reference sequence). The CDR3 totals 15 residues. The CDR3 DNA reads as TGTGCCAGCAGTAACACAGGGACAGGGCGTCAGCCCCAGCATTTT. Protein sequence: CASSNTGTGRQPQHF.

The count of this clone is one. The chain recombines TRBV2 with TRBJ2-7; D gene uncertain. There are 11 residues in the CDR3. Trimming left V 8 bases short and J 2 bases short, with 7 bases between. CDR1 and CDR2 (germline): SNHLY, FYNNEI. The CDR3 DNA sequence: TGTGCCAGCCAGGAAACCTACGAGCAGTACTTC. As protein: CASQETYEQYF.

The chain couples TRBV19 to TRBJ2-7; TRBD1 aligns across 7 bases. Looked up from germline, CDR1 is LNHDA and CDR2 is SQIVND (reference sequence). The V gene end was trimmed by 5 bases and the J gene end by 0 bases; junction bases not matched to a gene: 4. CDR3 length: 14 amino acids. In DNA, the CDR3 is TGTGCCAGTAGTCCTTGGGACAGCTCCTACGAGCAGTACTTC. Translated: CASSPWDSSYEQYF.

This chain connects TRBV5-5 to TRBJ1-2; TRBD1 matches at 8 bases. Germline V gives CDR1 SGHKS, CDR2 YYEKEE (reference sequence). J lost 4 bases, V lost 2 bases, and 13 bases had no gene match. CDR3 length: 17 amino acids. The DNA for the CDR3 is TGTGCCAGCAGCTTATCGCCAGGGGGCTCTGGGGGCTATGGCTACACCTTC. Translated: CASSLSPGGSGGYGYTF.

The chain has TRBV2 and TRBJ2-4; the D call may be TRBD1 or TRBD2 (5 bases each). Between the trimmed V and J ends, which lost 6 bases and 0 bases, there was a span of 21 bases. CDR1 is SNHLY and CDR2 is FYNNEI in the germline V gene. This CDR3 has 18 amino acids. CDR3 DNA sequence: TGTGCCAGCAGGGGATGGGGGTCTACGGGGATAGCCAAAAACATTCAGTACTTC. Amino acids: CASRGWGSTGIAKNIQYF.